These T cell receptor beta chains were read from a single sample in a study of siplizumab effects on memory and regulatory T cells. Profiling relied on immunoSEQ multiplex PCR, and the TCRdb table lists in-frame clones only, not all of them. Of 100,000 or so clones listed, about 95% are singletons. The sequenced material came from Tregs sorted from blood. The receptor source for this set is a human donor in good health. Both conserved end residues are part of each CDR3. Size values are once, few and many counts, or a class for expanded clones, and some rows have none.

TRBV30	TRBJ1-5	.	CAWCATGVVQPQHF
TRBV30	TRBJ1-2	.	CAWSITNYGYTF
TRBV5-1	TRBJ1-4	.	CASSSQTALLSTNEKLFF
TRBV18	TRBJ2-7	.	CASSLNTAYEQYF
TRBV7-2	TRBJ1-4	.	CASSLVSVGHGNEKLFF
TRBV14	TRBJ2-1	.	CASSQEVVVNEQFF
TRBV7-9	TRBJ1-1	.	CASSFPRTEAFF
TRBV11-2	TRBJ2-7	.	CASSHSPYEQYF
TRBV7-2	TRBJ2-7	.	CASSLASGIRMREQYF
TRBV2	TRBJ2-7	.	CASSDPGACSF
TRBV11-2	TRBJ1-1	.	CASSPLGQFEAFF
TRBV19	TRBJ2-1	.	CASSIRSWDGLNEQFF
TRBV19	TRBJ2-5	.	CASSGGQGETQYF
TRBV7-9	TRBJ1-1	.	CASSPQGGWGRTEAFF
TRBV2	TRBJ2-3	.	CASSDPTYTQYF
TRBV6-5	TRBJ1-2	.	CASSYSGNYGYTF
TRBV11-3	TRBJ2-1	.	CASSMGLAGEYEQFF
TRBV5-1	TRBJ1-2	.	CASSRTGGTGGYTF
TRBV5-1	TRBJ1-4	.	CASSRTGTGGEKLFF
TRBV30	TRBJ1-5	.	CAWSAGIWDSNQPQHF
TRBV7-2	TRBJ2-5	once	CASSLVPAGGIQETQYF
TRBV5-4	TRBJ2-7	once	CASSLAGGSAYEQYF
TRBV7-9	TRBJ1-6	.	CASSPLGQNSPLHF
TRBV2	TRBJ2-3	.	CASSGDRGADTQYF
TRBV6-1	TRBJ1-5	.	CASSLRQGYQPQHF
TRBV19	TRBJ2-3	.	CASSIGQGGDTQYF
TRBV30	TRBJ2-3	.	CAWYGTSHTQYF
TRBV6-5	TRBJ2-7	.	CASSYWIDYEQYF
TRBV29-1	TRBJ2-5	.	CSVDWGETQYF
TRBV5-1	TRBJ2-7	.	CASSLEGGSNRAYEQYF
TRBV6-6	TRBJ1-4	.	CASSRQGLNEKLFF
TRBV7-9	TRBJ2-1	.	CASSLDGRAWNEQFF
TRBV10-1	TRBJ2-6	.	CASSGSGANVLTF
TRBV6-1	TRBJ1-3	.	CASIPPSSGNTIYF
TRBV2	TRBJ1-1	few	CASSEQGTTEAFF
TRBV27	TRBJ2-1	.	CASINLYGLAGIHEQFF
TRBV13	TRBJ2-2	.	CASSFVAGELFF
TRBV5-4	TRBJ2-4	.	CASRRQGLNIQYF
TRBV5-5	TRBJ2-3	.	CASTSRGLAGGLSTDTQYF